The 23 T cell receptor beta chains presented below share a single source sample, sequenced in a study of cytomegalovirus exposure and HLA in healthy donors. Vbeta (60) and Jbeta (13) primers were used in the PCR. The protocol was immunoSEQ multiplex PCR, while the TCRdb copy is restricted to in-frame clones and leaves out a portion. The sample yields about 110,000 clones, around 81% seen once. The sequencing sample was made of PBMCs. These receptors were obtained from a woman younger than 45 in good health and CMV-seronegative.

The rearrangement links TRBV6-5 to TRBJ2-5, with 9 nucleotides matching TRBD2. The CDR3 runs to 14 residues. CDR1 is MNHEY and CDR2 is SVGAGI in the germline V gene. J gave up 5 bases and V 2 bases, and 3 bases lay outside the gene matches. The CDR3 spells CASSYIAGAETQYF. In DNA form, the CDR3 reads TGTGCCAGCAGTTACATAGCGGGGGCGGAGACCCAGTACTTC.

The genes are TRBV7-9 and TRBJ1-1; maybe TRBD1 (6 bases). There are 15 residues in the CDR3. Germline V gene data show CDR1 as SEHNR and CDR2 as FQNEAQ (reference sequence). With 5 bases removed from V and 0 bases from J, the gap between germline ends came to 13 bases. CDR3 region: CASSARGQLNTEAFF. The CDR3, as DNA: TGTGCCAGCAGCGCTCGAGGACAGCTGAACACTGAAGCTTTCTTT.

J is TRBJ2-5 and V is TRBV6-6; 12 bases fit TRBD1. Per the germline V gene, CDR1 is MNHNY and CDR2 is SVGAGI (reference sequence). The CDR3 has 15 residues. With 4 bases clipped from V and 5 bases from J, the junction kept 5 bases outside the gene matches. This chain's CDR3 is CASSFRDRGLETQYF. CDR3 coding DNA: TGTGCCAGCAGTTTCCGGGACAGGGGGCTTGAGACCCAGTACTTC.

The chain is built from TRBV6-4 and TRBJ2-3, with unresolved D. The V end was cut by 4 bases, the J end by 5 bases, with 7 bases between. The CDR3 has 12 amino acids. Per the germline V gene, CDR1 is MRHNA and CDR2 is SNTAGT. The CDR3 protein is CASSAEIDTQYF. DNA for the CDR3: TGTGCCAGCAGTGCAGAAATAGATACGCAGTATTTT.

The rearrangement uses TRBV25-1 and TRBJ2-2; possibly TRBD1 for D (6 bases). V lost 3 bases to trimming and J lost 1 base, with 12 bases between them. This CDR3 region has 16 residues. Germline loops: CDR1 MGHDK, CDR2 SYGVNS. The CDR3 sequence is CASSDAGTKNTGELFF. In DNA form, the CDR3 reads TGTGCCAGCAGTGACGCCGGGACAAAGAACACCGGGGAGCTGTTTTTT.

This clone appeared a single time. This sequence joins TRBV7-9 and TRBJ2-7, with TRBD2 matching 9 bases. Germline-derived CDR1 and CDR2 are SEHNR and FQNEAQ (reference sequence). The CDR3 contains 17 residues. V shed 1 base and J 4 bases; nucleotides not matched to a gene: 11. CDR3 in DNA: TGTGCCAGCAGCTTAGTCCGGGGGACTAGCAGTCTTTACGAGCAGTACTTC. This codes for CASSLVRGTSSLYEQYF.

This chain joins TRBV2 and TRBJ2-1, with a weak D call TRBD2 (6 bases). Trimming cost V 3 bases and J 8 bases, with 17 bases left between them. CDR3 length: 15 residues. Per the germline V gene, CDR1 is SNHLY and CDR2 is FYNNEI. CDR3 sequence (DNA): TGTGCCAGCAGTGATGAGACTAGGATATTGGATGAGCAGTTCTTC. It is translated as CASSDETRILDEQFF.

The CDR3 loop reads CASSFGWNTEAFF. CDR3 nucleotides: TGTGCCAGCAGCTTCGGGTGGAACACTGAAGCTTTCTTT. V usage is TRBV7-3 and J usage is TRBJ1-1; no reliable D call. This CDR3 is 13 amino acids long. V was trimmed by 3 bases and J by 1 base, leaving 6 bases between them. Germline assignment: CDR1 SGHTA and CDR2 FQGTGA.

The gene calls are TRBV19 and TRBJ2-7, with TRBD1 matching over 7 bases. The V segment lost 6 bases and the J segment 2 bases; nucleotides outside the gene matches: 16. This CDR3 spans 17 amino acids. Germline V gene data show CDR1 as LNHDA and CDR2 as SQIVND (reference sequence). CDR3 sequence: CASSPRTGYSHTYEQYF. For the CDR3, the DNA is TGTGCCAGTAGCCCCAGGACAGGTTACAGCCATACCTACGAGCAGTACTTC.

This clone was seen only once. The gene calls are TRBV7-9 and TRBJ1-5; possibly TRBD1 for D (6 bases). Between the trimmed V and J ends, which lost 5 bases and 1 base, there was a span of 12 bases. The CDR3 has 15 amino acids. Germline V gives CDR1 SEHNR, CDR2 FQNEAQ (reference sequence). The CDR3 bases are TGTGCCAGCAGCCAGGGGCAAGCCAGCAATCAGCCCCAGCATTTT. Translating gives CASSQGQASNQPQHF.

This rearrangement joins TRBV5-6 to TRBJ1-1; D not certain. Per the germline V gene, CDR1 is SGHDT and CDR2 is YYEEEE. CDR3 length equals 15 residues. Trimming took 4 bases from V and 0 from J, leaving 13 bases between them. The CDR3 protein is CASSPHRELNTEAFF. The CDR3 nucleotides read TGTGCCAGCAGCCCCCACCGGGAGCTGAACACTGAAGCTTTCTTT.

V is TRBV6-5 and J is TRBJ2-2; 8 nucleotides align to TRBD1. With 7 bases clipped from V and 6 bases from J, the junction kept 10 bases outside the gene matches. The CDR3 is 15 amino acids. Germline CDR1 is MNHEY and CDR2 is SVGAGI. The CDR3 loop is CASTPRQGASGELFF. The CDR3 nucleotides are TGTGCCAGCACCCCCCGGCAGGGGGCTTCCGGGGAGCTGTTTTTT.

The V call is TRBV27, the J call TRBJ1-5; 8 nucleotides align to TRBD1. Trimming at V came to 4 bases and at J to 4 bases, leaving 3 bases not matched to a gene. Germline CDR1 is MNHEY and CDR2 is SMNVEV (reference sequence). This CDR3 contains 14 residues. The DNA for the CDR3 is TGTGCCAGCAGTTCGGGACAGGCAAATCAGCCCCAGCATTTT. Translating gives CASSSGQANQPQHF.

Comment on this clone: The sample holds other DNA sequences that translate to the same CDR3. The chain joins TRBV5-1 to TRBJ2-2; 11 nucleotides match TRBD1. This CDR3 region has 16 residues. Germline CDR1 reads SGHRS; CDR2 reads YFSETQ. V gave up 4 bases and J gave up 0 bases; unmatched junction bases: 2. Here the CDR3 reads CASSPGQGANTGELFF. DNA of the CDR3: TGCGCCAGCAGCCCGGGACAGGGGGCGAACACCGGGGAGCTGTTTTTT.

The gene calls are TRBV30 and TRBJ1-2; 7 bases map to TRBD1. The ends lost 8 bases at V and 2 bases at J; junction bases unmatched: 8. CDR1 is GTSNPN and CDR2 is SVGIG in the germline V gene (reference sequence). This CDR3 spans 13 amino acids. In nucleotides, the CDR3 is TGTGCCGGAGACAGGGAGCGGAACTATGGCTACACCTTC. Translated, it gives CAGDRERNYGYTF.

The rearrangement joins TRBV5-1 to TRBJ1-2; 8 bases map to TRBD1. The CDR3 contains 15 residues. The germline V gene encodes CDR1 SGHRS and CDR2 YFSETQ. V trimming: 4 bases; J trimming: 1 base; junction bases outside the gene matches: 6. CDR3 nucleotides: TGCGCCAGCAGCCCCACAGGGGGAGGTAACTATGGCTACACCTTC. Its translation is CASSPTGGGNYGYTF.

The gene calls are TRBV7-9 and TRBJ2-5, with 8 positions matching TRBD1. This CDR3 contains 18 residues. Germline loops: CDR1 SEHNR, CDR2 FQNEAQ (reference sequence). The junction had 16 bases not matched to a gene; V was cut back by 5 bases and J by 2 bases. This CDR3 reads CASSPWTGSLLTQETQYF. The CDR3 DNA sequence: TGTGCCAGCAGCCCCTGGACAGGGTCGCTCTTGACACAAGAGACCCAGTACTTC.

The chain joins TRBV7-9 to TRBJ1-5; D is unresolved. There are 13 residues in the CDR3. Looked up from germline, CDR1 is SEHNR and CDR2 is FQNEAQ (reference sequence). Trimming took off 5 bases at V and 5 bases at J, with 10 bases between the two ends. For the CDR3, the DNA is TGTGCCAGCAGCCGCGACGGAGATCAGCCCCAGCATTTT. Translated: CASSRDGDQPQHF.

The V gene is TRBV7-3, the J gene TRBJ2-7, with 10 bases lining up with TRBD2. Germline trimming cut 2 bases from V and 3 bases from J; bases unmatched to any gene: 4. This CDR3 spans 15 amino acids. CDR1 and CDR2 (germline): SGHTA, FQGTGA. The CDR3 DNA is TGTGCCAGCAGCTTAGGACTAGCGGATTTCTACGAGCAGTACTTC. Amino acid sequence: CASSLGLADFYEQYF. The full variable domain, rest sourced from reference TRBV7-3 and TRBJ2-7, is GAGVSQTPSNKVTEKGKYVELRCDPISGHTALYWYRQSLGQGPEFLIYFQGTGAADDSGLPNDRFFAVRPEGSVSTLKIQRTERGDSAVYLCASSLGLADFYEQYFGPGTRLTVT.

This chain links TRBV18 with TRBJ2-3; 7 nucleotides align to TRBD2. CDR3 length: 14 residues. The germline gives CDR1 KGHSH, CDR2 LQKENI. V shed 3 bases, J shed 0 bases, and the junction held 0 bases outside the gene matches. The chain's CDR3 is CASSPSGSTDTQYF. The CDR3 DNA reads TGTGCCAGCTCACCTAGCGGGAGCACAGATACGCAGTATTTT.

The chain uses TRBV18 and TRBJ2-2; TRBD1 aligns across 7 bases. Germline V gives CDR1 KGHSH, CDR2 LQKENI. Trimming took 4 bases from V and 7 from J; bases not matched to a gene: 6. The CDR3 contains 14 residues. The CDR3, as DNA: TGTGCCAGCTCACAAGACAGGGACAGCGGGGAGCTGTTTTTT. Its protein product is CASSQDRDSGELFF.

This clone is a singleton in its sample. The V gene is TRBV18, the J gene TRBJ1-2, with 8 nucleotides matching TRBD1. V trimming: 2 bases; J trimming: 5 bases; junction bases outside the gene matches: 13. Germline V CDR1 and CDR2: KGHSH, LQKENI. The CDR3 spans 17 residues. The CDR3 protein is CASSPVAAGGGLYGYTF. The DNA for the CDR3 is TGTGCCAGCTCACCAGTCGCGGCAGGGGGCGGATTGTATGGCTACACCTTC.

Notes on this clone: At one end the junction does not follow the germline gene, possibly because of a read error. This chain connects TRBV7-9 to TRBJ2-1, with D possibly being TRBD1 or TRBD2 (6 bases each). This CDR3 has 13 residues. Germline-derived CDR1 and CDR2 are SEHNR and FQNEAQ (reference sequence). CDR3 sequence (DNA): TGTTCCAGCAGCTTAGGGGGGCACAATGAGCAGTTCTTC. Amino acid sequence: CSSSLGGHNEQFF.